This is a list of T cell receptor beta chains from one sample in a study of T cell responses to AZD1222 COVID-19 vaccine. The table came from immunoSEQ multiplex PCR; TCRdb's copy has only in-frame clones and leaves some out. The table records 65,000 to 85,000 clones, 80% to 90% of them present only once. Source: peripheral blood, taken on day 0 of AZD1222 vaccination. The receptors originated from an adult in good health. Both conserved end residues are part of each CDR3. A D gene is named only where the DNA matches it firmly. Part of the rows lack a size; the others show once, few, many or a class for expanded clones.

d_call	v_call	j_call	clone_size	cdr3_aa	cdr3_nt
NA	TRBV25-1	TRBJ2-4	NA	CASRRGFFSRKAKNIQYF	TGTGCCAGCAGGAGGGGGTTTTTTTCTAGAAAGGCCAAAAACATTCAGTACTTC
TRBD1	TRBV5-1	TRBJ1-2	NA	CASSSQSRTGRYTF	TGCGCCAGCAGCTCACAATCCCGGACAGGGCGCTACACCTTC
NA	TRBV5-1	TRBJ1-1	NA	CASSLQDGNTEAFF	TGCGCCAGCAGCTTACAGGACGGGAACACTGAAGCTTTCTTT
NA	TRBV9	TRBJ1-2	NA	CASSLRGFYTF	TGTGCCAGCAGCCTAAGGGGTTTCTACACCTTC
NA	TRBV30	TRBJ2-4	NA	CAWSAPSRDKNIQYF	TGTGCCTGGAGTGCCCCCTCCAGGGACAAAAACATTCAGTACTTC
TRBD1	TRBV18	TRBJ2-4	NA	CASSPTGGAGFIQYF	TGTGCCAGCTCACCGACAGGGGGCGCAGGGTTCATTCAGTACTTC
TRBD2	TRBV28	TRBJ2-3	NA	CASWTSFSPDTQYF	TGTGCCAGTTGGACTAGCTTTTCCCCAGATACGCAGTATTTT
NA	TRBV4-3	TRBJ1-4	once	CASSQDPGTLFF	TGCGCCAGCAGCCAAGATCCGGGGACGCTGTTTTTT
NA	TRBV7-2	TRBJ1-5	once	CASSLIPSSNQPQHF	TGTGCCAGCAGCTTAATACCGAGCAGCAATCAGCCCCAGCATTTT
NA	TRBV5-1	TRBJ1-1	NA	CASSLEALATEAFF	TGCGCCAGCAGCTTGGAGGCGTTGGCGACTGAAGCTTTCTTT
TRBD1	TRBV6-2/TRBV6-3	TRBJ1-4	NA	CASSYYRGASNEKLFF	TGTGCCAGCAGTTACTACAGGGGGGCCTCTAATGAAAAACTGTTTTTT
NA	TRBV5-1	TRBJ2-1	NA	CASSLGGVGDEQFF	TGCGCCAGCAGCTTAGGCGGGGTTGGCGATGAGCAGTTCTTC
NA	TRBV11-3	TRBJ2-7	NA	CASSRSSLESYEQYF	TGTGCCAGCAGCCGGAGTTCCCTCGAATCCTACGAGCAGTACTTC
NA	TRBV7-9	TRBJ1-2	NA	CASSLPDRGYTF	TGTGCCAGCAGCCTACCCGACAGGGGCTACACCTTC
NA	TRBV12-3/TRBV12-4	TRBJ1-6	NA	CASRTQGYSPLHF	TGTGCCAGCAGAACTCAGGGGTATTCACCCCTCCACTTT
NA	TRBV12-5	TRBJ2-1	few	CASGPRGAENEQFF	TGTGCTAGTGGACCCCGGGGGGCCGAAAATGAGCAGTTCTTC